This TCR beta chain was observed in a study of blood T cell repertoires in COVID-19. The CDR3 sequence is 12 residues long. The ends lost 4 bases at V and 4 bases at J; junction bases unmatched: 0. Germline V gene sequence: CDR1 SGHTA, CDR2 FQGNSA. The protocol was immunoSEQ multiplex PCR, while the TCRdb copy is restricted to in-frame clones and leaves out a portion. The sample consists of 300,000 to 400,000 clones, around 91% of them appearing once. Recovered status in Cohort 3 required two negative PCRs, clearance, or symptom resolution. Sequenced sample: PBMCs or T cells enriched from blood (not recorded which). This chain joins TRBV7-2 and TRBJ1-2; 7 bases are a match to TRBD1. The sequence came from a man between 18 and 29 years old who had recovered from COVID-19. CDR3 sequence: CASSYRGYGYTF. For the CDR3, the DNA is TGTGCCAGCAGCTACAGGGGCTATGGCTACACCTTC.